This entry is about one T cell receptor beta chain. This clone's antigen is unknown. The record has no base qualities; no much larger clone is one base away. The sample's time point label, decoded: baseline before first vaccination. Vaccinee samples were obtained from the UK trials COV001 and COV002, which included a single-blind randomized controlled phase 2/3 trial of AZD1222 (ChAdOx1 nCoV-19) in healthy adults. Trial participant PBMC samples were collected at day 0 and day 28 after the second dose for TCRbeta chain sequencing. These data come from a study of T cell responses to AZD1222 COVID-19 vaccine (dated by TCRdb to the early 2020s). The study in broad terms: Because spike-specific TCR depth and breadth did not differ between the two schedules, AZD1222 recipients who got a second dose at roughly 4 weeks were pooled with those who got a second dose at roughly 12 weeks. TCR sequencing was performed for roughly 250 trial participants, of whom about 200 were given two doses of AZD1222 and approximately 25 were given two doses of MenACWY control vaccine. Trial participants were enrolled into age subgroups of 18-55, 56-69 and 70-plus years, which contained 148, 28 and 57 TCR-sequenced participants, respectively. The research as a whole found: The whole spike protein was spanned by vaccine-associated CD4 TCRs, and dominant responses were seen in regions 160-218 and 743-854. Most participants were white British and females outnumbered males, and the authors suggested that clonal diversity may have been underestimated. After two AZD1222 doses, spike-specific TCR breadth and depth were significantly higher than at day 0 and than in MenACWY recipients. The 56-69-year group was small, and its depth increase did not reach significance, likely because of low power. Epitopes outside the regions mutated in the B.1.351 and B.1.1.7 variants were reportedly recognized by nearly half of the unique spike-specific TCRs. Conclusions about previously exposed vaccinees are limited, since just a handful of AZD1222 recipients were seropositive for SARS-CoV-2 at baseline. Because no samples from the day 14 peak response were available, repertoires could be characterized only after the peak T cell response.

The CDR3 regions of human TCRbeta chains were analyzed by immunosequencing. As for the original processing: TCRs in the repertoires were matched against a reference library of SARS-CoV-2-specific TCRs that had been generated with the MIRA antigen-specificity platform. Breadth meant the fraction of unique TCRs that were SARS-CoV-2-associated, whereas depth meant the fraction of total T cells that were SARS-CoV-2-associated. Each spike-specific TCR was assigned to its reactive spike region and to a CD4 or CD8 class using the MIRA data. Log10-transformed breadth and depth values were compared by one-way ANOVA with Sidak's multiple comparisons tests. Imported from immuneACCESS, the table was reduced by TCRdb to in-frame sequences with V and J called. These copies leave out some clones; in studies compared against another copy, an unresolved V gene accounts for under half, and the cause of the remainder is not known. V, J and clone size reflect that table, while D and trimming were determined from the DNA. Within this sample are 150,000 to 180,000 clones, with around nine tenths of them counted one time only. Approximately 17% of the sample is in the top ten clones.

The specimen comprised peripheral blood, sampled on day 0 of AZD1222 vaccination. The receptor was isolated from an adult in good health.

The nucleotides read TGTGCCAGCAGCTTAGACAACACTGAAGCTTTCTTT. Translation gives CASSLDNTEAFF. Recombination linked TRBV11-2 to TRBJ1-1; the D gene lacks a confident call. Taken from cysteine to phenylalanine, the CDR3 has 12 residues. CDR3 DNA is the only sequence kept; it has 36 bases, read in frame from the first base. V gives up 0 bases and J gives up 2 bases, and the segment between their germline ends measures 1 base. CDR1 SGHAT and CDR2 FQNNGV are derived from the germline V gene.